This T cell receptor beta chain was captured in a study of T cell responses to AZD1222 COVID-19 vaccine. General study findings and limits: An increase in Spike-specific TCR breadth and depth was observed after two AZD1222 doses. The donors showed a predominance of white British ancestry and of females, with possible underestimation of clonal diversity.

The table came from immunoSEQ multiplex PCR; TCRdb's copy has only in-frame clones and leaves some out. The sample has approximately 70,000 clones, around 89% seen once. About this clone itself: Its antigen is undetermined.

CDR1 and CDR2 (germline): LNHNV, YYDKDF (reference sequence). The length of the CDR3 is 15 residues. Trimming removed 5 bases from V and 6 bases from J, with 16 bases in between. This clonotype was obtained from an adult who received the MenACWY meningococcal vaccine as a control. The sequences come from peripheral blood, collected 28 days after the second dose of the MenACWY control vaccine. This chain links TRBV15 with TRBJ2-2; D is uncertain. CDR3 region: CATSGYMAQPGELFF. The CDR3 bases are TGTGCCACCAGCGGGTATATGGCGCAGCCCGGGGAGCTGTTTTTT.